The 26 T cell receptor beta chains below come from one sample, sequenced in a study of T cells expressing NK-cell markers. One entry per CDR3 protein, without DNA, is what TCRdb gives after re-calling the 5' RACE reads. The table for this sample gives 400,000 to 500,000 distinct CDR3 sequences. The sequenced sample consisted of blood T cells: a sorted CD56 or NKG2C T cell subset, CD4+ or CD8+ T cells, or bulk PBMC T cells (not recorded which). All receptors derive from a woman between 18 and 70 years old in good health.

The rearrangement joins TRBV20-1 to TRBJ2-1. Per germline, CDR1 DFQATT and CDR2 SNEGSKA (reference sequence). The CDR3 contains 11 residues. Here the CDR3 reads CSARVTKTQFF.

V is TRBV5-1 and J is TRBJ2-3; TCRdb returns TRBD1, unconfirmable since there is no DNA. Germline V lookup: CDR1 SGHRS, CDR2 YFSETQ. This CDR3 spans 15 amino acids. The CDR3: CASSVRDLSTDTQYF.

The chain recombines TRBV28 with TRBJ2-5; TCRdb's D gene call, TRBD1, goes unchecked for lack of DNA. Germline CDR1 MDHEN, CDR2 SYDVKM. The CDR3 sequence is 14 residues long. The CDR3 spells CASSLPPFAETQYF.

The chain carries TRBV6-2 or TRBV6-3 and TRBJ1-2; the TRBD1 assignment by TCRdb is unverifiable without DNA. This CDR3 has 16 residues. Per the germline V gene, CDR1 is MNHEY and CDR2 is SVGEGT. The CDR3 protein is CASRPVGRGQNYGYTF.

The J gene is TRBJ1-2, the V gene TRBV29-1; checking the TCRdb D call of TRBD1 is not possible without DNA. Germline V lookup: CDR1 SQVTM, CDR2 ANQGSEA. The CDR3 has 15 residues. The CDR3 sequence is CSVVGGTEENYGYTF.

The rearrangement joins TRBV27 to TRBJ2-3; the D call of TRBD1 rests on TCRdb alone, since no DNA is present to check it. The CDR3 has 18 amino acids. Germline CDR1 and CDR2: MNHEY and SMNVEV (reference sequence). CDR3 loop: CASSMLPPRRGSTDTQYF.

The chain links TRBV12-3 or TRBV12-4 to TRBJ1-2; without DNA, the TCRdb call of TRBD1 cannot be checked. The CDR3 sequence is 13 residues long. CDR3 in amino acids: CASSRGQVYGYTF.

The genes are TRBV12-3 or TRBV12-4 and TRBJ1-5; TCRdb designates TRBD1, a call that cannot be tested without DNA. This CDR3 has 16 residues. The CDR3 region is CASRSAGGMNNQPQHF.

The chain has TRBV12-3 or TRBV12-4 and TRBJ2-3. The CDR3 is made up of 13 amino acids. The CDR3 is CASSFAPPDTQYF.

The V and J genes are TRBV11-1 and TRBJ1-1; absent DNA, TCRdb's TRBD1 call cannot be checked. This CDR3 is 15 amino acids long. From germline, CDR1 is SGHAT and CDR2 FQDESV (reference sequence). CDR3 in amino acids: CASSLEKGTGGSAFF.

CDR3: CASRPLAGSYNEQFF. The chain couples TRBV6-2 or TRBV6-3 to TRBJ2-1; TCRdb reports TRBD2, a call that lacks DNA to check it against. This CDR3 has 15 residues. CDR1 MNHEY and CDR2 SVGEGT come from the germline V gene.

The chain recombines TRBV5-5 with TRBJ1-6; checking the TCRdb D call of TRBD1 is not possible without DNA. The CDR3 totals 15 residues. Germline V gene data show CDR1 as SGHKS and CDR2 as YYEKEE (reference sequence). The CDR3 spells CASSHLQGDNSPLHF.

The rearrangement joins TRBV20-1 to TRBJ2-7; TCRdb picks TRBD1, but there is no DNA to check that call. Germline CDR1 reads DFQATT; CDR2 reads SNEGSKA (reference sequence). The CDR3 spans 12 residues. The CDR3 here is CSADTGTYEQYF.

The chain uses TRBV11-1 and TRBJ2-1; TCRdb's assignment of TRBD2 cannot be checked, as there is no DNA. CDR3 length: 22 residues. Germline V gives CDR1 SGHAT, CDR2 FQDESV (reference sequence). The CDR3 loop reads CASSLAFQFGLAGVVPYNEQFF.

This sequence joins TRBV12-3 or TRBV12-4 and TRBJ2-3. The length of the CDR3 is 11 residues. The CDR3 spells CASRRSDTQYF.

The CDR3 protein is CASRRDTPPYGYTF. This chain uses TRBV12-3 or TRBV12-4 with TRBJ1-2; the D call from TCRdb, TRBD1, cannot be confirmed without DNA. The length of the CDR3 is 14 residues.

The chain is built from TRBV7-6 and TRBJ2-3; TCRdb lists TRBD2, though no DNA is available to test this call. The CDR3 loop spans 15 amino acids. Germline V gene sequence: CDR1 SGHVS, CDR2 FNYEAQ. CDR3 sequence reads: CASSPQALGTDTQYF.

This rearrangement joins TRBV7-3 to TRBJ2-2; the TCRdb call, TRBD2, lacks DNA for checking. The CDR3 covers 16 residues. Germline values: CDR1 SGHTA, CDR2 FQGTGA. The CDR3 sequence is CASRQLAGGDTGELFF.

The chain links TRBV6-2 or TRBV6-3 to TRBJ2-2; without DNA, the TCRdb call of TRBD1 cannot be checked. Germline V gene data show CDR1 as MNHEY and CDR2 as SVGEGT. This CDR3 comprises 18 residues. The chain's CDR3 is CASSTLGTGDPGTGELFF.

The chain joins TRBV19 to TRBJ1-5. CDR1 and CDR2 from the germline V gene are LNHDA and SQIVND (reference sequence). The CDR3 loop spans 13 amino acids. CDR3 region: CASSWENNQPQHF.

The V gene is TRBV13, the J gene TRBJ2-1; absent DNA, TCRdb's TRBD1 call cannot be checked. The CDR3 loop spans 17 amino acids. Germline assignment: CDR1 PRHDT and CDR2 FYEKMQ (reference sequence). The chain's CDR3 is CASSTQEGALSYNEQFF.

Here the CDR3 reads CATGDSLGVETQYF. The V gene is TRBV10-3, the J gene TRBJ2-5; TCRdb proposes TRBD2, but this gene call is untestable without DNA. CDR1 and CDR2 from the germline V gene are ENHRY and SYGVKD. This CDR3 region has 14 residues.

The V call is TRBV6-2 or TRBV6-3, the J call TRBJ2-1; the TCRdb D gene call, TRBD2, has no DNA to confirm it. This CDR3 has 17 amino acids. CDR1 and CDR2 (germline): MNHEY, SVGEGT. The CDR3 spells CASMRTSLVLSYNEQFF.

The chain links TRBV10-3 to TRBJ1-5; TCRdb's D call, TRBD1, is unchecked because there is no DNA. Germline CDR1 is ENHRY and CDR2 is SYGVKD. This CDR3 comprises 17 residues. The CDR3 region is CAISPSLTGSIDQPQHF.

The chain combines TRBV5-1 with TRBJ2-7; checking the TCRdb D call of TRBD2 is not possible without DNA. Germline V gene data show CDR1 as SGHRS and CDR2 as YFSETQ. This CDR3 region has 16 residues. The chain's CDR3 is CASSPETAGGPYEQYF.

This rearrangement joins TRBV5-1 to TRBJ2-1; TCRdb lists TRBD1, though no DNA is available to test this call. Germline assignment: CDR1 SGHRS and CDR2 YFSETQ. The CDR3 consists of 15 residues. The CDR3 reads CASSLAGDVYNEQFF.